One and the same sample provided the 3 T cell receptor beta chains below, sequenced in a study of PD-1 blockade in mismatch repair-deficient tumors. The method was immunoSEQ multiplex PCR; TCRdb's version includes in-frame clones alone and lacks a portion of them. The sample lists 14,000 or so clones, 84% occurring once. Specimen: PBMCs, collected around 15 weeks after starting pembrolizumab. The receptors stem from an adult with mismatch repair-deficient cancer.

This clone was recorded a few times. The V gene is TRBV5-1, the J gene TRBJ2-7, with D uncertain. Germline CDR1 reads SGHRS; CDR2 reads YFSETQ. There are 14 residues in the CDR3. V was clipped by 7 bases and J by 0 bases, with 14 bases between them. Here the CDR3 DNA reads TGCGCCAGCTCGGAAGCGTTCAGCTCCTACGAGCAGTACTTC. Protein sequence: CASSEAFSSYEQYF.

In this sample, this clone turned up once. The rearrangement uses TRBV28 and TRBJ2-5, with a weak D call TRBD2 (6 bases). With 5 bases removed from V and 4 bases from J, the gap between germline ends came to 26 bases. The germline CDR1 and CDR2 sequences are MDHEN and SYDVKM. CDR3 size: 18 residues. In nucleotides, the CDR3 is TGTGCCAGCAGTCCTAAACCCCAACGACTAGAACTTGGAGAGACCCAGTACTTC. Translated, it gives CASSPKPQRLELGETQYF.

The V gene is TRBV19, the J gene TRBJ2-5; TRBD2 matches 10 bases. This CDR3 region has 16 residues. Per germline, CDR1 LNHDA and CDR2 SQIVND (reference sequence). V dropped 7 bases and J dropped 5; count of bases not matched to a gene: 13. The CDR3 spells CASTQGAGGPSETQYF. In nucleotides, the CDR3 is TGTGCCAGTACACAGGGAGCGGGAGGGCCCTCCGAGACCCAGTACTTC.